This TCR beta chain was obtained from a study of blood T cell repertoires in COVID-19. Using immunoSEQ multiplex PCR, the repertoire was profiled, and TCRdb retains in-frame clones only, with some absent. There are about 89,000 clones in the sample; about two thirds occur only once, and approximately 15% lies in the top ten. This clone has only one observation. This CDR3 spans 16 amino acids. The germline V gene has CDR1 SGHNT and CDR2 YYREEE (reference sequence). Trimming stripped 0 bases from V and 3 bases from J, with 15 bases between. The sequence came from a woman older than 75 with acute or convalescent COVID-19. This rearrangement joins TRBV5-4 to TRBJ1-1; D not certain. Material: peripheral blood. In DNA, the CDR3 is TGTGCCAGCAGCTTGGGTTGGTACGGGGAATACACTGAAGCTTTCTTT. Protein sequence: CASSLGWYGEYTEAFF.